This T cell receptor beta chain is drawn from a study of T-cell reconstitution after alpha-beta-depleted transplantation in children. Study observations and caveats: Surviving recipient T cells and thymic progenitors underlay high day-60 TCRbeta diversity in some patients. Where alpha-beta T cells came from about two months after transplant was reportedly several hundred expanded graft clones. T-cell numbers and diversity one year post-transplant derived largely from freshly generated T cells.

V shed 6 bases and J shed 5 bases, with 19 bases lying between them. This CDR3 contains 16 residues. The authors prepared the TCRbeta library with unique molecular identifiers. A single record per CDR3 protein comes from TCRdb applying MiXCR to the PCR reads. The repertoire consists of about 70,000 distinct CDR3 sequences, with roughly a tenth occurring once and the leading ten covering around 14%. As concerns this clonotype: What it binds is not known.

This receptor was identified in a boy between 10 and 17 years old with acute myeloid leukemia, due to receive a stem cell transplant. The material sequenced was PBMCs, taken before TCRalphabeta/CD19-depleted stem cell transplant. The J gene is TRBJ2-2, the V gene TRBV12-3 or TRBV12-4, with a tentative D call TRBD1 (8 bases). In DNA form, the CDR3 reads TGTGCCAGCAGGGAACAGGGGGGGTGGGGGACCGGGGAGCTGTTTTTT. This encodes CASREQGGWGTGELFF.